This record looks at one TCR beta chain sequence and its context. Per the original data handling: Reference gene primer amplification gave estimated nucleated cell counts. Produced via immunoSEQ multiplex PCR; TCRdb's table is partial and in-frame only. Clone size and the V and J calls come from that table; the DNA yielded D and trimming. The sample consists of some 76,000 clones, under 95% of them appearing once. This entry is derived from a study of blood T cell repertoires in COVID-19. Study summary: Acute and convalescent COVID-19 specimens originated in the United States, Italy and Spain. Sources were T cells, B-cell-depleted T cells, or PBMCs; the material itself was cDNA or gDNA.

V lost 5 bases, J lost 5 bases, and 5 bases stayed unmatched. Germline CDR1 SGHTA, CDR2 FQGNSA. The CDR3 spans 13 residues. The TCR was taken from a human donor in a cohort sampled during active COVID-19. V gene TRBV7-2 combines with J gene TRBJ2-7; 8 positions match TRBD1. The sequenced material came from peripheral blood. CDR3 in amino acids: CASSGQGAHEQYF. DNA of the CDR3: TGTGCCAGCAGCGGACAGGGCGCCCACGAGCAGTACTTC.